These T cell receptor beta chains were read from a single sample in a study of shared T cell receptors in the human thymus. This table comes from immunoSEQ multiplex PCR, and its TCRdb copy is limited to in-frame clones, with some not included. Among 55,000 to 80,000 clones listed, more than 90% were seen once. The sequenced sample was thymocytes. These receptors originate from a human donor. The CDR3 runs from the conserved cysteine through the conserved F or W. The order of the fields is CDR3 length, D gene, J gene, clone size, V gene, CDR3 DNA, CDR3 protein. The D gene is left open where the match is weak. Size tells how often a clone was seen (once, few, many) or the class of an expanded clone, and some rows leave it out.

>18|-|TRBJ1-1|-|TRBV29-1
TGCAGCGTTGAAGGAGTAGTTACAGGGCCCGCAATGAACACTGAAGCTTTCTTT
CSVEGVVTGPAMNTEAFF
>17|-|TRBJ2-3|-|TRBV11-2
TGTGCCAGCAGCCCGCCGACAGGACTCTTTAGCACAGATACGCAGTATTTT
CASSPPTGLFSTDTQYF
>15|-|TRBJ2-4|-|TRBV28
TGTGCCAGCAGTTGGGGTCGTCGGGCCAAAAACATTCAGTACTTC
CASSWGRRAKNIQYF
>13|-|TRBJ1-1|-|TRBV7-2
TGTGCCAGCAGCTTAGAGGATGGCACTGAAGCTTTCTTT
CASSLEDGTEAFF
>16|-|TRBJ1-5|once|TRBV28
TGTGCCAGCAGTTTAAGGTCATGGGGTGGCAATCAGCCCCAGCATTTT
CASSLRSWGGNQPQHF
>15|-|TRBJ2-7|-|TRBV5-4
TGTGCCAGCAGCTTGGGGGAGGGACAGAACTACGAGCAGTACTTC
CASSLGEGQNYEQYF
>19|-|TRBJ2-2|-|TRBV6-4
TGTGCCAGCAGTGACTCGGTTTATGCGGGGTCCGGGAACACCGGGGAGCTGTTTTTT
CASSDSVYAGSGNTGELFF
>14|-|TRBJ2-5|-|TRBV15
TGTGCCACCAGCAGCAGCTGGTACCAAGAGACCCAGTACTTC
CATSSSWYQETQYF
>14|-|TRBJ1-2|-|TRBV7-9
TGTGCCAGCAGCCCAGCTAGGACAGAGGCTCCGTACACCTTC
CASSPARTEAPYTF
>12|-|TRBJ2-3|-|TRBV5-1
TGCGCCAGCAGCGCGGCCTCGGATACGCAGTATTTT
CASSAASDTQYF
>17|-|TRBJ2-1|-|TRBV5-6
TGTGCCAGCAGCTTGGGATGGGGCTTCAGCTCCTACAATGAGCAGTTCTTC
CASSLGWGFSSYNEQFF
>14|-|TRBJ2-2|-|TRBV12-5
TGTGCTAGTGGTTTGGTGGCCCACACCGGGGAGCTGTTTTTT
CASGLVAHTGELFF
>17|TRBD1|TRBJ1-1|-|TRBV19
TGTGCCAGTAGTATTCCCGACAGGGGGGATGTGAACACTGAAGCTTTCTTT
CASSIPDRGDVNTEAFF
>17|TRBD2|TRBJ2-3|-|TRBV2
TGTGCCAGCAGTGAGTCTAGCGGGGGACGAAGCACAGATACGCAGTATTTT
CASSESSGGRSTDTQYF
>15|TRBD2|TRBJ2-7|once|TRBV13
TGTGCCAGCAGCTTACGGGGGGGTTACGCCTACGAGCAGTACTTC
CASSLRGGYAYEQYF
>14|-|TRBJ2-4|-|TRBV21-1
TGTGCCAGCACATTTCCTATAGCCAAAAACATTCAGTACTTC
CASTFPIAKNIQYF
>14|-|TRBJ1-1|-|TRBV28
TGTGCCAGCGAAATTAAGGGCATGAACACTGAAGCTTTCTTT
CASEIKGMNTEAFF
>15|-|TRBJ2-3|-|TRBV19
TGTGCCAGTACGGCGGACAGCTTTAGCACAGATACGCAGTATTTT
CASTADSFSTDTQYF
>13|-|TRBJ1-2|few|TRBV6-1
TGTGCCAGCCGCCACCTCCTACTCTATGGCTACACCTTC
CASRHLLLYGYTF
>17|TRBD1|TRBJ2-7|-|TRBV7-2
TGTGCCAGCAGCTTAGTTGGGACAGCTGTACCGAACTACGAGCAGTACTTC
CASSLVGTAVPNYEQYF
>18|-|TRBJ2-6|once|TRBV7-9
TGTGCCAGCAGCTTAGTTACAGCCTACCACTCTGGGGCCAACGTCCTGACTTTC
CASSLVTAYHSGANVLTF
>15|TRBD1|TRBJ2-7|-|TRBV6-5
TGTGCCAGCAGTCCGCCGGGACAGGGGGATTTCAGGCAGTACTTC
CASSPPGQGDFRQYF
>15|-|TRBJ1-6|-|TRBV28
TGTGCCAGCCGGTACTACACGGTATATAATTCACCCCTCCACTTT
CASRYYTVYNSPLHF
>14|TRBD1|TRBJ1-2|-|TRBV18
TGTGCCAGCTCACCACGACAGGGGTTCTATGGCTACACCTTC
CASSPRQGFYGYTF
>14|TRBD2|TRBJ2-5|-|TRBV14
TGTGCCAGCAGCTACTCGACTAGCGGAGAGACCCAGTACTTC
CASSYSTSGETQYF
>16|-|TRBJ2-1|-|TRBV11-2
TGTGCCAGCAGCTTAGTAGGGGGGGGACAGAACAATGAGCAGTTCTTC
CASSLVGGGQNNEQFF
>15|-|TRBJ2-1|-|TRBV7-7
TGTGCCAGCAGCCCAATCCACCTTCGGGGAAATGAGCAGTTCTTC
CASSPIHLRGNEQFF
>15|-|TRBJ2-3|-|TRBV6-1
TGTGCCAGCAGTGAAGAGGCGACAAGCACAGATACGCAGTATTTT
CASSEEATSTDTQYF
>15|TRBD1|TRBJ1-2|-|TRBV7-4
TGTGCCAGCAGTTTGGACAGGGGACCTAACTATGGCTACACCTTC
CASSLDRGPNYGYTF
>15|-|TRBJ1-3|-|TRBV19
TGTGCCAGTAGTACCCGGTGGGGGTCAGGAAACACCATATATTTT
CASSTRWGSGNTIYF
>15|-|TRBJ1-6|-|TRBV19
TGTGCCAGTAGTATAGGGCGGGCCGCTAATTCACCCCTCCACTTT
CASSIGRAANSPLHF
>13|-|TRBJ1-5|-|TRBV18
TGTGCCAGCTCACCCAGGGGAAATCAGCCCCAGCATTTT
CASSPRGNQPQHF
>14|-|TRBJ1-3|-|TRBV28
TGTGCCAGCAGGCCCGGGCCTCGCGGAAACACCATATATTTT
CASRPGPRGNTIYF
>9|-|TRBJ2-1|once|TRBV29-1
TGCAGCGTTGCGACCGAGCAGTTCTTC
CSVATEQFF
>17|TRBD2|TRBJ2-3|-|TRBV4-3
TGCGCCAGCAGCCAAGCCCAAAGGGGCGGGGGAGCAGATACGCAGTATTTT
CASSQAQRGGGADTQYF
>15|TRBD1|TRBJ2-5|-|TRBV5-5
TGTGCCAGCAGCTGGGACAGGGGGAGCTTGGAGACCCAGTACTTC
CASSWDRGSLETQYF
>17|-|TRBJ2-3|-|TRBV14
TGTGCCAGCAGCCAAGATGGGAACTATTCCCGCACAGATACGCAGTATTTT
CASSQDGNYSRTDTQYF
>17|TRBD1|TRBJ2-2|-|TRBV27
TGTGCCAGCAGCGTACCACGTGACAGGGCGAACACCGGGGAGCTGTTTTTT
CASSVPRDRANTGELFF
>12|-|TRBJ1-6|few|TRBV7-9
TGTGCCAGCAGCTTTTCACGTTCACCCCTCCACTTT
CASSFSRSPLHF
>15|TRBD2|TRBJ2-3|-|TRBV4-3
TGCGCCAGCAGCCCCTCTAGCGGGGGAACAGATACGCAGTATTTT
CASSPSSGGTDTQYF
>15|TRBD1|TRBJ2-7|-|TRBV27
TGTGCCAGCCCTACCCGGGACAGGGAGATCTACGAGCAGTACTTC
CASPTRDREIYEQYF
>15|-|TRBJ1-1|-|TRBV7-9
TGTGCCAGCAGCTTTACTATCTTCTTGGACGGATGGTTGTTCTTT
CASSFTIFLDGWLFF
>15|-|TRBJ2-4|-|TRBV4-1
TGCGCCAGCAGCGAAGGGGTACGGGGCCGAAACATTCAGTACTTC
CASSEGVRGRNIQYF
>13|-|TRBJ2-5|-|TRBV2
TGTGCCAGCCAAGACTTAGGTGGAGGGACCCAGTACTTC
CASQDLGGGTQYF
>16|-|TRBJ2-7|-|TRBV9
TGTGCCAGCAGCGTAGGGAAGGCGCATGGGGACTACGAGCAGTACTTC
CASSVGKAHGDYEQYF
>17|-|TRBJ2-3|-|TRBV6-1
TGTGCCAGCAGTGAACTTCGACCGGGTACTAGAACAGATACGCAGTATTTT
CASSELRPGTRTDTQYF
>11|-|TRBJ2-7|-|TRBV7-8
TGTGCCAGCAGCTTAGCGTCCCGGGAGTACTTC
CASSLASREYF
>16|-|TRBJ1-5|-|TRBV7-9
TGTGCCAGCAGTCGCGACGGTCTGTATAGCAATCAGCCCCAGCATTTT
CASSRDGLYSNQPQHF
>14|TRBD1|TRBJ1-5|-|TRBV6-1
TGTGCCAGCAGGTTAAAACAGGGGCTTTGGCCCCAGCATTTT
CASRLKQGLWPQHF
>19|TRBD1|TRBJ2-3|-|TRBV5-1
TGCGCCAGCAGCTTACAACCCGGGACAGGGAAAGGGGCCACAGATACGCAGTATTTT
CASSLQPGTGKGATDTQYF
>16|-|TRBJ1-5|-|TRBV6-1
TGTGCCAGCAGTGAAGCATTCGGGGTTAGCAATCAGCCCCAGCATTTT
CASSEAFGVSNQPQHF